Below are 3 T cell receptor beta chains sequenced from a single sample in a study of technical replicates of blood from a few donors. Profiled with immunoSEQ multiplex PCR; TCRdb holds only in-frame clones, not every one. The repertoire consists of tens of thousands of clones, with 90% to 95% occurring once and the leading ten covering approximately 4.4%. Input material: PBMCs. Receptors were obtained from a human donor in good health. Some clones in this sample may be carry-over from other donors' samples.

The CDR3 loop is CALLRPTGSGGGYTF. CDR3 DNA: TGTGCCTTACTACGACCGACAGGGTCAGGTGGAGGCTACACCTTC. The chain has TRBV30 and TRBJ1-2; 7 nucleotides agree with TRBD1. The length of the CDR3 is 15 residues. Germline CDR1 reads GTSNPN; CDR2 reads SVGIG (reference sequence). The V and J ends lost 7 bases and 8 bases, in that order; junction bases with no gene match: 19.

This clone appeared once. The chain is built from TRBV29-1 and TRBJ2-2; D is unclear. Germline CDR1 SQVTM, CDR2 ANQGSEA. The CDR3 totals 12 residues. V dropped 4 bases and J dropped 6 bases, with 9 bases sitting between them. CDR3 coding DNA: TGCAGCGTTGCCGCCGTAGCCGGGGAGCTGTTTTTT. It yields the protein CSVAAVAGELFF.

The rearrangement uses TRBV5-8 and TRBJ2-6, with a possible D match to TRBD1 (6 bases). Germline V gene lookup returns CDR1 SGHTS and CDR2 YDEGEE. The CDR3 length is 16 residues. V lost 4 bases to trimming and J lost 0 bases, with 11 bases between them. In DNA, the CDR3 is TGTGCCAGCAGCAACGGACAGACCTCTGGGGCCAACGTCCTGACTTTC. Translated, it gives CASSNGQTSGANVLTF.